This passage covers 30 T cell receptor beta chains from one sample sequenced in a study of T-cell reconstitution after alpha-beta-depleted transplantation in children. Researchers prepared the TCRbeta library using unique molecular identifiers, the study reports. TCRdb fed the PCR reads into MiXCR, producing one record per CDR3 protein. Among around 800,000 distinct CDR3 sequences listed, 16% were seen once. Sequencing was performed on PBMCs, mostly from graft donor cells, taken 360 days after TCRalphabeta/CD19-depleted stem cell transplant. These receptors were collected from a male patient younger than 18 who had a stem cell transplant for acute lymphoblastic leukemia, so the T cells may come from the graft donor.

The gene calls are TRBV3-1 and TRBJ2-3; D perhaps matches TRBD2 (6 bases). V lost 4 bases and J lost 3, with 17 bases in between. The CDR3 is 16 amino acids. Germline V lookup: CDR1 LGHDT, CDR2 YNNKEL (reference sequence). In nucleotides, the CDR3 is TGTGCCAGCAGCCCCCGGAGGGCCCTCATAACAGATACGCAGTATTTT. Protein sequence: CASSPRRALITDTQYF.

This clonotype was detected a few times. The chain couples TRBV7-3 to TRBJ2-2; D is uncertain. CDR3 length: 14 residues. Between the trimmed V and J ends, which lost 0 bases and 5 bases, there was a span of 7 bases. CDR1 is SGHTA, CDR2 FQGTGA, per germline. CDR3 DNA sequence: TGTGCCAGCAGCTTAACGTTAGTTACCGGGGAGCTGTTTTTT. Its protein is CASSLTLVTGELFF.

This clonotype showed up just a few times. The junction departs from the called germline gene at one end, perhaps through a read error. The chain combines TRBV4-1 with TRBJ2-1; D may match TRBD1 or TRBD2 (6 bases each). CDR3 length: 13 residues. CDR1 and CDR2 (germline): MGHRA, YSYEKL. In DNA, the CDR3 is TGCGCCAGCACCCAAGGGGGGAGAGGTGAGCAGTTCTTC. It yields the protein CASTQGGRGEQFF.

As DNA, the CDR3 is TGCAGTGCGACCCCCGGGATCCCGAGAGCGGGCCAGCCCCAGCATTTT. Its protein is CSATPGIPRAGQPQHF. This sequence joins TRBV20-1 and TRBJ1-5; D remains ambiguous. Trimming pared 6 bases from V and 7 bases from J, leaving 25 bases between. The CDR3 totals 16 residues. Germline values: CDR1 DFQATT, CDR2 SNEGSKA (reference sequence).

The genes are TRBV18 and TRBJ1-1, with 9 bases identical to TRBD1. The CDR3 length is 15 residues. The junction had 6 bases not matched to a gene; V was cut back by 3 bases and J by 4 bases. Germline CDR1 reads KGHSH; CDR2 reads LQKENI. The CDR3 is CASSPSGTGRTEAFF. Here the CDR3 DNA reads TGTGCCAGCTCACCGTCCGGGACAGGGCGCACTGAAGCTTTCTTT. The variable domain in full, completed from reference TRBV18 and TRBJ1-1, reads NAGVMQNPRHLVRRRGQEARLRCSPMKGHSHVYWYRQLPEEGLKFMVYLQKENIIDESGMPKERFSAEFPKEGPSILRIQQVVRGDSAAYFCASSPSGTGRTEAFFGQGTRLTVV.

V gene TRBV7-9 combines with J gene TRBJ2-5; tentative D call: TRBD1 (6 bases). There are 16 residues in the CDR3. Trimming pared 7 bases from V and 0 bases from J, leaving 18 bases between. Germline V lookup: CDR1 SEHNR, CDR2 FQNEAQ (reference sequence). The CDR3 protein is CASTSDWGRYQETQYF. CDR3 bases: TGTGCCAGCACCTCCGATTGGGGGCGCTACCAAGAGACCCAGTACTTC.

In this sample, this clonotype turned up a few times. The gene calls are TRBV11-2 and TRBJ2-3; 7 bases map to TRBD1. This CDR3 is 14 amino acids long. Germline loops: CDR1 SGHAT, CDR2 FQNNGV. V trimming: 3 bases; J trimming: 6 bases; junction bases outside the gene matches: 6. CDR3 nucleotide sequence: TGTGCCAGCAGCTTCCAGACAGGGTGGGATACGCAGTATTTT. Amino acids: CASSFQTGWDTQYF. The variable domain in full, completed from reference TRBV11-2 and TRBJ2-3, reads EAGVAQSPRYKIIEKRQSVAFWCNPISGHATLYWYQQILGQGPKLLIQFQNNGVVDDSQLPKDRFSAERLKGVDSTLKIQPAKLEDSAVYLCASSFQTGWDTQYFGPGTRLTVL.

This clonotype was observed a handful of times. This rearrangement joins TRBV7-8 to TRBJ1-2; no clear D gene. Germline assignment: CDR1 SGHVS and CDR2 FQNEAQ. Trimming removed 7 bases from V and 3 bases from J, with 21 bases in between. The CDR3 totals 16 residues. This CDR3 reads CASTNLSPLWDYGYTF. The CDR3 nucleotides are TGTGCCAGCACGAATCTTAGCCCTCTTTGGGACTATGGCTACACCTTC.

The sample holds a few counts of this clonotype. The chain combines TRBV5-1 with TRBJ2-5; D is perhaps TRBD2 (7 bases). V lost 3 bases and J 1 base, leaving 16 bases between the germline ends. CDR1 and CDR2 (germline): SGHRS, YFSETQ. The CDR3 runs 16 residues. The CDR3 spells CASSSFTGRGQETQYF. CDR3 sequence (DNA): TGCGCCAGCAGCTCTTTTACAGGGAGGGGCCAAGAGACCCAGTACTTC.

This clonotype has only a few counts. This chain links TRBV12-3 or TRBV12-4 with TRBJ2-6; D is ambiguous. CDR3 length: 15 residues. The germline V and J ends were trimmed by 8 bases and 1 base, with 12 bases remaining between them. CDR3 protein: CASEARISGANVLTF. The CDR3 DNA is TGTGCCAGCGAGGCACGGATTTCTGGGGCCAACGTCCTGACTTTC.

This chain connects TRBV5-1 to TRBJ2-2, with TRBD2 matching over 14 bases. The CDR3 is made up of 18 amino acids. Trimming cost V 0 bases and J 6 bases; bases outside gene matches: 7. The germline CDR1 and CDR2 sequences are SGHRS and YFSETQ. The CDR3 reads CASSLVTSGRANSGELFF. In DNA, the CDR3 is TGCGCCAGCAGCTTGGTGACTAGCGGGAGGGCCAATTCCGGGGAGCTGTTTTTT.

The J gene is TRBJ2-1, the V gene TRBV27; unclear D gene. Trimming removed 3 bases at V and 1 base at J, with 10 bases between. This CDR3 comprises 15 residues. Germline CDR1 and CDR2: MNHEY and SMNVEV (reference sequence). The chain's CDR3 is CASSFSTTSYNEQFF. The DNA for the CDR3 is TGTGCCAGCAGTTTCTCGACAACGTCCTACAATGAGCAGTTCTTC.

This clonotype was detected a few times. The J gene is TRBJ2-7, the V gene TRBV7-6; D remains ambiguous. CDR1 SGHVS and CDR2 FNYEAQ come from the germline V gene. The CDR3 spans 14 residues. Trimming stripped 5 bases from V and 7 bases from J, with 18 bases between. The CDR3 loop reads CASSQTGPLGEQYF. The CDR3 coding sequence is TGTGCCAGCAGCCAAACCGGGCCCCTCGGGGAGCAGTACTTC. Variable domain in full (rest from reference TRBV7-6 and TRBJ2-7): GAGVSQSPRYKVTKRGQDVALRCDPISGHVSLYWYRQALGQGPEFLTYFNYEAQQDKSGLPNDRFSAERPEGSISTLTIQRTEQRDSAMYRCASSQTGPLGEQYFGPGTRLTVT.

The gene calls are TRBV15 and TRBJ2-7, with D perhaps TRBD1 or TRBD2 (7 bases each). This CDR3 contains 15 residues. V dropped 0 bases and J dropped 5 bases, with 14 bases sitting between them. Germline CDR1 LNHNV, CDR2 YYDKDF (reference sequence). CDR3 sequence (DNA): TGTGCCACCAGCAGAGACGTGACAGGGAGGGACGAGCAGTACTTC. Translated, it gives CATSRDVTGRDEQYF. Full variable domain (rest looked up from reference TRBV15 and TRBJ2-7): DAMVIQNPRYQVTQFGKPVTLSCSQTLNHNVMYWYQQKSSQAPKLLFHYYDKDFNNEADTPDNFQSRRPNTSFCFLDIRSPGLGDTAMYLCATSRDVTGRDEQYFGPGTRLTVT.

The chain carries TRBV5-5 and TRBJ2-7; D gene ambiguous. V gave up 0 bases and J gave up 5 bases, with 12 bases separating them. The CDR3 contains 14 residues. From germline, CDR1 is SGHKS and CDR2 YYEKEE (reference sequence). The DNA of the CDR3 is TGTGCCAGCAGCTTGGGCTCCAGCCCCCACGAGCAGTACTTC. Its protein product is CASSLGSSPHEQYF.

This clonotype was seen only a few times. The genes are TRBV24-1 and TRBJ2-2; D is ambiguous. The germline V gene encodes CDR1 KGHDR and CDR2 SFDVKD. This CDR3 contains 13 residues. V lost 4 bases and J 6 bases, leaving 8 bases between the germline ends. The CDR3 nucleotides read TGTGCCACCAGTGAGACGGACGCCGGGGAGCTGTTTTTT. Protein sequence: CATSETDAGELFF.

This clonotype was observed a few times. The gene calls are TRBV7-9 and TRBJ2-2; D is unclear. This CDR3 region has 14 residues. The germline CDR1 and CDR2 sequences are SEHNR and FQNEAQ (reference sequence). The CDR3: CGSTSIPNTGELFF. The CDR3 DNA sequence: TGTGGCTCGACTTCAATACCGAACACCGGGGAGCTGTTTTTT.

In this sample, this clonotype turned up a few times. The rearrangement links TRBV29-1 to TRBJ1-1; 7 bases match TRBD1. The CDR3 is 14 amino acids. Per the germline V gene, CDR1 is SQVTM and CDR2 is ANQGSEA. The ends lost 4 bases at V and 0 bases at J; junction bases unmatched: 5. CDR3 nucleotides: TGCAGCGTTGTTAGGGGGCCCATGAACACTGAAGCTTTCTTT. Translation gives CSVVRGPMNTEAFF.

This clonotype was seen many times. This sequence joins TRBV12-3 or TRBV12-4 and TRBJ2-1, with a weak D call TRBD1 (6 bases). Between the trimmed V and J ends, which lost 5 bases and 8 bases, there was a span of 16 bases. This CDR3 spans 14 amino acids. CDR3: CASSPLTGPYEQFF. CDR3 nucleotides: TGTGCCAGCAGTCCTTTGACAGGCCCTTATGAGCAGTTCTTC.

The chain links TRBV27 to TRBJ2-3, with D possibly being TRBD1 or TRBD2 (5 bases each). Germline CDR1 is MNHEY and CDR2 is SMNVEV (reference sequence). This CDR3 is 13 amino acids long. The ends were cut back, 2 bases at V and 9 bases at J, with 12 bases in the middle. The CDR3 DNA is TGTGCCAGCAGTTTACAAGGGGACGGGACGCAGTATTTT. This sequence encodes CASSLQGDGTQYF.

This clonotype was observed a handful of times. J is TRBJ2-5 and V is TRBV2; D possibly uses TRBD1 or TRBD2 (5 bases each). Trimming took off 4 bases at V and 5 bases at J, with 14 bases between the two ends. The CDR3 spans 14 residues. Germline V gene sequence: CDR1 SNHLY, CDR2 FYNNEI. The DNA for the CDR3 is TGTGCCAGCAGTGGACGGGACCTGGAGGAGACCCAGTACTTC. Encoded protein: CASSGRDLEETQYF.

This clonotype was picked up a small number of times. CDR3 in amino acids: CASSLALAGADEQYF. The CDR3 region has the DNA TGTGCCAGCAGCTTAGCGCTAGCGGGAGCGGACGAGCAGTACTTC. The chain uses TRBV7-6 and TRBJ2-7; 10 bases are shared with TRBD2. The germline V gene encodes CDR1 SGHVS and CDR2 FNYEAQ. CDR3 length: 15 residues. V shed 0 bases and J 5 bases; nucleotides not matched to a gene: 4.

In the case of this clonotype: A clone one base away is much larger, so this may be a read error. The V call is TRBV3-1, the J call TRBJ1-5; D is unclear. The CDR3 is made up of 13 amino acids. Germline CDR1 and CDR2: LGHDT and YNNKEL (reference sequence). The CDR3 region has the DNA TGTGCCTGCAGCAAGAATAGCAATCAGCCCCAGCATTTT. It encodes CACSKNSNQPQHF.

CDR3 sequence: CAWSVVDQNNEQFF. The CDR3 nucleotides read TGTGCCTGGAGTGTGGTGGACCAGAACAATGAGCAGTTCTTC. This chain connects TRBV30 to TRBJ2-1; D uncertain. The CDR3 totals 14 residues. Germline CDR1 reads GTSNPN; CDR2 reads SVGIG (reference sequence). V was shortened by 0 bases and J by 5 bases, with 11 bases between the two germline ends. The entire variable domain, with the rest obtained from reference TRBV30 and TRBJ2-1, is as follows: SQTIHQWPATLVQPVGSPLSLECTVEGTSNPNLYWYRQAAGRGLQLLFYSVGIGQISSEVPQNLSASRPQDRQFILSSKKLLLSDSGFYLCAWSVVDQNNEQFFGPGTRLTVL.

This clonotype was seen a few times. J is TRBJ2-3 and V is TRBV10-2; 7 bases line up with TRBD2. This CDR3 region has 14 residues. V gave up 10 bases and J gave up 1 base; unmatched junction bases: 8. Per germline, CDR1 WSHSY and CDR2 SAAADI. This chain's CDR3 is CATDGGRGTDTQYF. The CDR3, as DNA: TGCGCCACCGACGGGGGGAGGGGCACAGATACGCAGTATTTT.

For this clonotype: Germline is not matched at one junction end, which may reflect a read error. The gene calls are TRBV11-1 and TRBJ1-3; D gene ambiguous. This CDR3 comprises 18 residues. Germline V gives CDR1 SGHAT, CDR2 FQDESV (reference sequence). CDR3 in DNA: TGTGCCAGCAGCTTAGGGCGGAAGTGGGCACCCTCTGGAAACCCCATATATTTT. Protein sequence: CASSLGRKWAPSGNPIYF.

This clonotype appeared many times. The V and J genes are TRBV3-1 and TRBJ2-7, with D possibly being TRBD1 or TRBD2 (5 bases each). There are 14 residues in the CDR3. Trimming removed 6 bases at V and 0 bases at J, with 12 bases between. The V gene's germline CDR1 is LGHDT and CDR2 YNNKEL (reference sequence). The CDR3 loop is CASRRTGRSYEQYF. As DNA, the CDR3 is TGTGCCAGCAGGCGTACGGGACGCTCCTACGAGCAGTACTTC.

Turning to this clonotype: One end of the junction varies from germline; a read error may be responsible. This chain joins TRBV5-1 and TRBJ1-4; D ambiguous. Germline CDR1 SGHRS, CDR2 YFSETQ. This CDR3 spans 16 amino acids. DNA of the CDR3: TGCGCCAGCGGCTTGGGAGAGAAGCCAACTAATGAAAAACTGTTTTTT. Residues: CASGLGEKPTNEKLFF.

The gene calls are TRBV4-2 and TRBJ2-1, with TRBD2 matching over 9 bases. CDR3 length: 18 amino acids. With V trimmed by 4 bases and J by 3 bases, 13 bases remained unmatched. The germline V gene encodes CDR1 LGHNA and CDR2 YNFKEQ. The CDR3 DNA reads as TGTGCCAGCAGCCCCTCAACGGGCGGGAGGGCCTTCTACAATGAGCAGTTCTTC. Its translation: CASSPSTGGRAFYNEQFF.

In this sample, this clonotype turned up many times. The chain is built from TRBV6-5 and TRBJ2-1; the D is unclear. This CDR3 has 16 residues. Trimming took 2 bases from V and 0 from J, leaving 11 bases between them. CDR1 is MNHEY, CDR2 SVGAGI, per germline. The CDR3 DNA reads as TGTGCCAGCAGTTACACGGCGAGGAGCTCCTACAATGAGCAGTTCTTC. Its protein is CASSYTARSSYNEQFF.